Each of the 28 T cell receptor beta chains below was sequenced from the same sample in a study of T cell responses to AZD1222 COVID-19 vaccine (dated by TCRdb to the early 2020s). The sample's time point label is to be understood as: baseline before first vaccination. Library preparation was by the immunoSEQ multiplex PCR assay. TCRdb retrieved this table from immuneACCESS and kept in-frame rearrangements only. Not all clones are present; in checked studies, unresolved V genes account for under half, and no reason is known for the remainder. This sample gives 100,000 to 150,000 clones in total; about 90% of them show up just once. The ten largest clones add up to 11% to 15% of the sample. Sample: peripheral blood, taken on day 0 of AZD1222 vaccination. The receptors stem from an adult in good health.

The CDR3 loop reads CASSFGGAGNTIYF. Written as DNA, the CDR3 is TGTGCCAGCAGCTTCGGAGGGGCCGGAAACACCATATATTTT. The rearrangement joins TRBV5-4 to TRBJ1-3, with D possibly TRBD1 on 5 matching bases. Germline loops: CDR1 SGHNT, CDR2 YYREEE (reference sequence). V was trimmed by 2 bases and J by 4 bases, leaving 10 bases between them. The CDR3 has 14 residues.

The J gene is TRBJ2-1, the V gene TRBV7-2; D not resolved. Trimming pared 1 base from V and 8 bases from J, leaving 12 bases between. Germline V CDR1 and CDR2: SGHTA, FQGNSA. The CDR3 has 14 residues. CDR3 sequence: CASSLVLPPDEQFF. Written as DNA, the CDR3 is TGTGCCAGCAGCTTAGTTCTACCGCCGGATGAGCAGTTCTTC. Filled out from reference TRBV7-2 and TRBJ2-1, the complete variable domain reads GAGVSQSPSNKVTEKGKDVELRCDPISGHTALYWYRQSLGQGLEFLIYFQGNSAPDKSGLPSDRFSAERTGGSVSTLTIQRTQQEDSAVYLCASSLVLPPDEQFFGPGTRLTVL.

This clone has only one observation. V usage is TRBV3-1 (or the pseudogene TRBV3-2) and J usage is TRBJ1-4, with no clear D. Trimming removed 10 bases from V and 0 bases from J, with 6 bases in between. The CDR3 length is 12 residues. From germline, CDR1 is LGHDT and CDR2 YNNKEL (reference sequence). CDR3 residues: CATESTNEKLFF. CDR3 nucleotides: TGTGCCACGGAATCAACTAATGAAAAACTGTTTTTT.

This chain links TRBV14 with TRBJ2-5; D is undetermined. V lost 0 bases, J lost 5 bases, and 10 bases lay in between. CDR1 and CDR2 from the germline V gene are SGHDN and FVKESK. CDR3 length: 14 residues. The CDR3 region is CASSQEFSGETQYF. The CDR3 DNA follows: TGTGCCAGCAGCCAAGAATTTTCTGGGGAGACCCAGTACTTC.

This chain uses TRBV7-9 with TRBJ1-1; D ambiguous. Germline V gene lookup returns CDR1 SEHNR and CDR2 FQNEAQ (reference sequence). The CDR3 loop spans 11 amino acids. Trimming removed 4 bases from V and 2 bases from J, with 2 bases in between. CDR3 loop: CASSSNTEAFF. CDR3 bases: TGTGCCAGCAGCTCAAACACTGAAGCTTTCTTT.

The J gene is TRBJ1-1, the V gene TRBV7-2; D possibly corresponds to TRBD1 (5 bases). V was cut by 5 bases and J by 7 bases, with 17 bases left in between. Germline assignment: CDR1 SGHTA and CDR2 FQGNSA. CDR3 size: 14 residues. The CDR3 sequence is CASSVGAPADEAFF. CDR3 DNA: TGTGCCAGCAGCGTCGGGGCCCCAGCGGATGAAGCTTTCTTT.

The chain links TRBV4-3 to TRBJ2-1; TRBD2 aligns across 8 bases. Looked up from germline, CDR1 is LGHNA and CDR2 is YSLEER. V was pared by 0 bases and J by 8 bases, with 12 bases of the junction left unmatched. The CDR3 consists of 17 residues. CDR3 in amino acids: CASSQESSSGRVDEQFF. The CDR3 DNA follows: TGCGCCAGCAGCCAAGAGTCATCCAGCGGGAGAGTCGATGAGCAGTTCTTC.

J is TRBJ2-7 and V is TRBV30; no clear D. CDR1 GTSNPN and CDR2 SVGIG come from the germline V gene (reference sequence). Trimming cost V 5 bases and J 4 bases, with 9 bases left between them. The CDR3 consists of 11 residues. The CDR3, as DNA: TGTGCCTGGGGGGTATCGTACGAGCAGTACTTC. Its translation is CAWGVSYEQYF. The entire variable domain, with the rest obtained from reference TRBV30 and TRBJ2-7, is as follows: SQTIHQWPATLVQPVGSPLSLECTVEGTSNPNLYWYRQAAGRGLQLLFYSVGIGQISSEVPQNLSASRPQDRQFILSSKKLLLSDSGFYLCAWGVSYEQYFGPGTRLTVT.

This sequence joins TRBV18 and TRBJ1-5; no definite D call. Germline CDR1 is KGHSH and CDR2 is LQKENI. V lost 2 bases and J 4 bases, leaving 12 bases between the germline ends. There are 15 residues in the CDR3. CDR3 loop: CASSPGSHGNQPQHF. In DNA form, the CDR3 reads TGTGCCAGCTCACCAGGGTCCCATGGGAATCAGCCCCAGCATTTT.

The chain couples TRBV9 to TRBJ2-7; TRBD1 aligns across 7 bases. With V trimmed by 1 base and J by 2 bases, 12 bases remained unmatched. Germline loops: CDR1 SGDLS, CDR2 YYNGEE. The CDR3 contains 17 residues. CDR3 in DNA: TGTGCCAGCAGCGTAAGTAGGATGTCAGGGGGTCCCTACGAGCAGTACTTC. This translates into CASSVSRMSGGPYEQYF.

The chain combines TRBV11-2 with TRBJ2-7, with 9 bases matching TRBD2. In germline, CDR1 is SGHAT, CDR2 FQNNGV. The CDR3 is 15 amino acids. V was pared by 8 bases and J by 1 base, with 9 bases of the junction left unmatched. CDR3 sequence (DNA): TGTGCCAGCGTGCCCCAACTAGCGGGTTCCTACGAGCAGTACTTC. Translation gives CASVPQLAGSYEQYF.

The V gene is TRBV25-1, the J gene TRBJ1-5; the D gene is possibly TRBD1 (5 bases). This CDR3 is built from 13 residues. The germline V gene encodes CDR1 MGHDK and CDR2 SYGVNS. Trimming took 5 bases from V and 4 from J, leaving 9 bases between them. The CDR3 loop is CASSSRENQPQHF. DNA for the CDR3: TGTGCCAGCAGTTCCAGGGAAAATCAGCCCCAGCATTTT.

The chain employs TRBV10-3 and TRBJ1-4, with D possibly being TRBD1 (6 bases). With 6 bases removed from V and 11 bases from J, the gap between germline ends came to 19 bases. The CDR3 consists of 14 residues. CDR1 ENHRY and CDR2 SYGVKD come from the germline V gene. CDR3 in amino acids: CAISSESTGRKLFF. The CDR3 DNA reads as TGTGCCATCAGCTCCGAATCTACAGGGCGCAAACTGTTTTTT.

V gene TRBV5-4 combines with J gene TRBJ1-4; TRBD1 might be the D (6 bases). With 0 bases removed from V and 5 bases from J, the gap between germline ends came to 11 bases. Germline-derived CDR1 and CDR2 are SGHNT and YYREEE (reference sequence). The CDR3 consists of 15 residues. CDR3 nucleotide sequence: TGTGCCAGCAGCTTGGATAGACAGGAAAATGAAAAACTGTTTTTT. Its translation: CASSLDRQENEKLFF.

V and J are TRBV18 and TRBJ1-1; D perhaps matches TRBD1 (5 bases). The CDR3 totals 14 residues. V was cut by 0 bases and J by 10 bases, with 15 bases left in between. CDR1 and CDR2 from the germline V gene are KGHSH and LQKENI. The DNA of the CDR3 is TGTGCCAGCTCACCACCGGACACTCCTGCGGGAGCTTTCTTT. Protein product: CASSPPDTPAGAFF.

CDR3 in DNA: TGCGCCAGCAGTGATTTCGGGACAGGGTCCTACGAGCAGTACTTC. It yields the protein CASSDFGTGSYEQYF. The chain uses TRBV10-1 and TRBJ2-7, with 9 bases aligning to TRBD1. The V gene end was trimmed by 3 bases and the J gene end by 1 base; junction bases not matched to a gene: 4. CDR3 length: 15 amino acids. Germline lookup yields CDR1 WNHNN and CDR2 SYGVQD (reference sequence).

The gene calls are TRBV7-9 and TRBJ1-1; possibly TRBD1 for D (5 bases). This CDR3 region has 13 residues. Germline loops: CDR1 SEHNR, CDR2 FQNEAQ (reference sequence). V was trimmed by 5 bases and J by 4 bases, leaving 11 bases between them. The CDR3 loop reads CASSINRGTEAFF. CDR3 nucleotide sequence: TGTGCCAGCAGCATTAATAGGGGCACTGAAGCTTTCTTT. The full variable domain, in which reference TRBV7-9 and TRBJ1-1 provide the parts outside the CDR3, is DTGVSQNPRHKITKRGQNVTFRCDPISEHNRLYWYRQTLGQGPEFLTYFQNEAQLEKSRLLSDRFSAERPKGSFSTLEIQRTEQGDSAMYLCASSINRGTEAFFGQGTRLTVV.

The chain recombines TRBV18 with TRBJ2-1, with 14 bases that match TRBD2. Germline V gene lookup returns CDR1 KGHSH and CDR2 LQKENI. With V trimmed by 3 bases and J by 4 bases, 14 bases remained unmatched. The CDR3 covers 20 residues. This chain's CDR3 is CASSPATGTSGGTRYNEQFF. Here the CDR3 DNA reads TGTGCCAGCTCACCCGCAACCGGGACTAGCGGGGGCACCCGATACAATGAGCAGTTCTTC.

V usage is TRBV6-6 and J usage is TRBJ1-1; D perhaps matches TRBD1 (6 bases). The CDR3 totals 13 residues. Germline V gene lookup returns CDR1 MNHNY and CDR2 SVGAGI (reference sequence). Trimming took 6 bases from V and 5 from J, leaving 13 bases between them. CDR3 amino acids: CASRVSRGTEAFF. CDR3 DNA: TGTGCCAGCAGAGTAAGCAGGGGAACTGAAGCTTTCTTT.

The chain recombines TRBV3-1 (or the pseudogene TRBV3-2) with TRBJ2-1; the D gene is possibly TRBD2 (6 bases). Trimming removed 7 bases from V and 9 bases from J, with 16 bases in between. The CDR3 sequence is 13 residues long. Germline CDR1 reads LGHDT; CDR2 reads YNNKEL (reference sequence). The CDR3 region is CASTGSAGREQFF. The CDR3 coding sequence is TGTGCCAGCACGGGATCCGCGGGGCGTGAGCAGTTCTTC.

The rearrangement links TRBV4-3 to TRBJ1-3; the D is unclear. V dropped 6 bases and J dropped 2 bases, with 17 bases sitting between them. Germline lookup yields CDR1 LGHNA and CDR2 YSLEER. The CDR3 length is 16 residues. DNA of the CDR3: TGCGCCAGCAGTCCCCAGAGGAGAAGCACTGGAAACACCATATATTTT. Amino acid sequence: CASSPQRRSTGNTIYF.

V and J are TRBV7-8 and TRBJ1-5, with D hard to call. Germline loops: CDR1 SGHVS, CDR2 FQNEAQ. CDR3 length: 14 residues. V shed 6 bases and J shed 3 bases, with 12 bases lying between them. CDR3 amino acids: CASSYTGYNQPQHF. CDR3 coding DNA: TGTGCCAGCAGTTACACCGGTTACAATCAGCCCCAGCATTTT.

This chain uses TRBV9 with TRBJ2-5, with a possible D match to TRBD2 (6 bases). The CDR3 runs 15 residues. Germline CDR1 and CDR2: SGDLS and YYNGEE. V was clipped by 0 bases and J by 1 base, with 10 bases between them. In DNA, the CDR3 is TGTGCCAGCAGCGTAGATGAGCGGGCCCAAGAGACCCAGTACTTC. This codes for CASSVDERAQETQYF. Using reference TRBV9 and TRBJ2-5 for the parts outside the CDR3, the full variable domain is DSGVTQTPKHLITATGQRVTLRCSPRSGDLSVYWYQQSLDQGLQFLIQYYNGEERAKGNILERFSAQQFPDLHSELNLSSLELGDSALYFCASSVDERAQETQYFGPGTRLLVL.

This clone was picked up a small number of times. The chain uses TRBV5-4 and TRBJ1-2; 7 bases are a match to TRBD1. This CDR3 is built from 14 residues. Germline values: CDR1 SGHNT, CDR2 YYREEE (reference sequence). V was pared by 1 base and J by 4 bases, with 4 bases of the junction left unmatched. For the CDR3, the DNA is TGTGCCAGCAGCTTGATTGGGGACAGCTATGGCTACACCTTC. Encoded protein: CASSLIGDSYGYTF.

The chain employs TRBV28 and TRBJ1-1; D remains unclear. This CDR3 is built from 15 residues. Deletions cut 6 bases from V and 3 bases from J, with 17 bases between. The germline gives CDR1 MDHEN, CDR2 SYDVKM. In nucleotides, the CDR3 is TGTGCCAGCAGAACCCGTTTGGGTGTGGACACTGAAGCTTTCTTT. Translation gives CASRTRLGVDTEAFF. Filled out from reference TRBV28 and TRBJ1-1, the complete variable domain reads DVKVTQSSRYLVKRTGEKVFLECVQDMDHENMFWYRQDPGLGLRLIYFSYDVKMKEKGDIPEGYSVSREKKERFSLILESASTNQTSMYLCASRTRLGVDTEAFFGQGTRLTVV.

This clone was observed once. The V and J genes are TRBV13 and TRBJ2-3, with 8 bases matching TRBD1. This CDR3 is built from 15 residues. The V segment lost 4 bases and the J segment 4 bases; nucleotides outside the gene matches: 7. In germline, CDR1 is PRHDT, CDR2 FYEKMQ (reference sequence). CDR3 DNA sequence: TGTGCCAGCAGCTCCCAGGACAGGGTATCAGATACGCAGTATTTT. Its protein is CASSSQDRVSDTQYF.

This chain uses TRBV13 with TRBJ2-7; 7 bases map to TRBD2. The CDR3 totals 16 residues. V lost 0 bases, J lost 2 bases, and 7 bases stayed unmatched. Germline assignment: CDR1 PRHDT and CDR2 FYEKMQ (reference sequence). The CDR3 sequence: CASSLGLAETPYEQYF. CDR3 DNA: TGTGCCAGCAGCTTAGGCCTAGCGGAGACCCCCTACGAGCAGTACTTC. The full variable domain, its missing parts supplied by reference TRBV13 and TRBJ2-7, is AAGVIQSPRHLIKEKRETATLKCYPIPRHDTVYWYQQGPGQDPQFLISFYEKMQSDKGSIPDRFSAQQFSDYHSELNMSSLELGDSALYFCASSLGLAETPYEQYFGPGTRLTVT.

The chain has TRBV6-5 and TRBJ1-1; TRBD1 might be the D (6 bases). V shed 8 bases and J shed 6 bases, with 19 bases lying between them. Looked up from germline, CDR1 is MNHEY and CDR2 is SVGAGI. The CDR3 sequence is 14 residues long. CDR3 residues: CASQEGGGIAEAFF. The DNA of the CDR3 is TGTGCCAGCCAGGAGGGAGGGGGTATCGCTGAAGCTTTCTTT.